This note documents a single T cell receptor (beta chain) sequence. This clone's antigen is unknown. Base-call qualities are not available, and no considerably larger clone is one nucleotide away. V is reduced by 2 bases and J by 4 bases, leaving a spacing of 9 bases between them. The CDR3, from cysteine to phenylalanine, totals 14 residues. Just CDR3 DNA is preserved here, 42 bases in frame from base 1. According to the germline V gene, CDR1 reads SGHDN and CDR2 reads FVKESK. One collaborating source in Seattle enrolled patients while the patients were actively infected and followed the patients over time throughout the course of disease. Whole blood was collected in K2EDTA tubes by collaborating institutions according to the institutions' own protocols. Collaborator samples were shipped for TCRbeta analysis as frozen whole blood, isolated PBMCs, or DNA extracted from either sample type. This sample was included in a study of blood T cell repertoires in COVID-19 (dated by TCRdb to the early 2020s). With respect to the entire study: Collaborator samples came from the United States, Italy and Spain and covered acute and convalescent phases of COVID-19. The prospective study material was composed of cDNA or gDNA derived from T cells, B-cell-depleted T cells, or PBMCs. Deeply sampled blood TCRbeta repertoires from subjects exposed to, actively infected with, or recovered from COVID-19 were included in the dataset. The repertoires were released in a freely available public database intended as a resource for research on the immune response to SARS-CoV-2. The samples were drawn from two sources: the first 160 participants of the ongoing ImmuneRACE study, and 1,254 subjects contributed by 6 global collaborators. Nearly every sample came with metadata listing a de-identified subject ID, COVID-19 status, age in years and sex. Where available, HLA class I and class II types were taken from metadata supplied by the sample provider and were not determined by assay-based typing.

The paper's findings and limits, for the study overall: How much clinical and demographic metadata was included differed by source and by participant, and the metadata was provided uncurated.

The immunoSEQ Assay, a bias-controlled multiplex PCR, was used to amplify TCRbeta CDR3 regions from genomic DNA. Per the source publication's procedure: Nucleated cell counts per sample were estimated from amplification of reference gene primers within the assay. To quantify the absolute abundance of each unique TCRbeta CDR3 rearrangement, sequence reads were collapsed and filtered. For each sample, productive Simpson clonality was calculated as the square root of Simpson's diversity index over productive rearrangements. TCRdb took this table from immuneACCESS and kept in-frame rearrangements with V and J called. Such tables lack part of the clones; where checked against another copy, unresolved V genes explain under half of the gap, and the rest is unexplained. The D gene and trimming were derived from the DNA, and the V and J assignments and clone size from that table. The sample table records 150,000 to 200,000 clones; about four fifths of these occur just once. Of the sample, around 12% is held by the ten largest clones.

Sequencing used peripheral blood. The chain couples TRBV14 to TRBJ1-3; the D gene is possibly TRBD1, with 6 bases matching. This sequence was found in a woman of 80 years or more with COVID-19, enrolled during active disease. The CDR3 protein is CASSQQGIGNTIYF. The nucleotide sequence is given as TGTGCCAGCAGCCAACAGGGGATCGGAAACACCATATATTTT.